This entry lists 19 T cell receptor beta chains sequenced from one sample in a study of T cells expressing NK-cell markers. TCRdb re-called the 5' RACE reads and gives one entry per CDR3 protein, without DNA. The sample table sets out about 380,000 distinct CDR3 sequences. The sequenced sample consisted of blood T cells: a sorted CD56 or NKG2C T cell subset, CD4+ or CD8+ T cells, or bulk PBMC T cells (not recorded which). These receptors all come from a man between 18 and 69 years old in good health.

The chain has TRBV10-2 and TRBJ2-5; TCRdb lists TRBD1, though no DNA is available to test this call. Germline-derived CDR1 and CDR2 are WSHSY and SAAADI. The CDR3 extends over 15 amino acids. This CDR3 is CASSERDRGKETQYF.

CDR3 sequence reads: CASSPGPYYNEQFF. The rearrangement uses TRBV27 and TRBJ2-1; checking the TCRdb D call of TRBD1 is not possible without DNA. This CDR3 region has 14 residues. The germline CDR1 and CDR2 sequences are MNHEY and SMNVEV (reference sequence).

This chain joins TRBV6-2 or TRBV6-3 and TRBJ2-7. The V gene's germline CDR1 is MNHEY and CDR2 SVGEGT. The CDR3 totals 13 residues. The CDR3 is CASSDRGVHEQYF.

The CDR3 protein is CASSHPAGRGAQPTQYF. This chain uses TRBV7-2 with TRBJ2-5; the TCRdb D gene call, TRBD2, has no DNA to confirm it. Germline-derived CDR1 and CDR2 are SGHTA and FQGNSA. The CDR3 extends over 17 amino acids.

J is TRBJ1-1 and V is TRBV14; the D gene TCRdb calls, TRBD1, cannot be checked with no DNA. CDR3 size: 16 residues. From germline, CDR1 is SGHDN and CDR2 FVKESK. CDR3 loop: CASSHLRASGIPEAFF. Looking up the rest from reference TRBV14 and TRBJ1-1 gives the full variable domain: EAGVTQFPSHSVIEKGQTVTLRCDPISGHDNLYWYRRVMGKEIKFLLHFVKESKQDESGMPNNRFLAERTGGTYSTLKVQPAELEDSGVYFCASSHLRASGIPEAFFGQGTRLTVV.

The gene calls are TRBV12-3 or TRBV12-4 and TRBJ2-2; TCRdb returns TRBD1, unconfirmable since there is no DNA. This CDR3 spans 16 amino acids. CDR3 sequence: CASRHQDGGHTGELFF.

V gene TRBV7-8 combines with J gene TRBJ2-1; the TCRdb D gene call, TRBD2, has no DNA to confirm it. The CDR3 is made up of 17 amino acids. CDR1 is SGHVS, CDR2 FQNEAQ, per germline. This CDR3 is CASSLIPTSRSYNEQFF.

CDR3 sequence reads: CASSKAAGYEAFF. The gene calls are TRBV21-1 and TRBJ1-1. TRBV21-1 represents a pseudogene. This CDR3 region has 13 residues.

The chain employs TRBV7-6 and TRBJ2-1. Germline-derived CDR1 and CDR2 are SGHVS and FNYEAQ. The CDR3 length is 11 residues. CDR3 sequence reads: CASSVMGEQFF.

The chain carries TRBV7-2 and TRBJ2-7; without DNA, the TCRdb call of TRBD1 cannot be checked. This CDR3 contains 16 residues. CDR1 and CDR2 (germline): SGHTA, FQGNSA. CDR3: CASSPTLRTGTYEQYF.

V is TRBV2 and J is TRBJ2-2; checking the TCRdb D call of TRBD1 is not possible without DNA. Germline CDR1 reads SNHLY; CDR2 reads FYNNEI. This CDR3 spans 13 amino acids. The CDR3: CASSATGAGELFF.

The chain links TRBV4-2 to TRBJ2-1; TCRdb reports TRBD1, a call that lacks DNA to check it against. The CDR3 is made up of 16 amino acids. Germline CDR1 LGHNA, CDR2 YNFKEQ. The CDR3 region is CASSQERRGRVNEQFF.

The chain carries TRBV7-8 and TRBJ1-5; the D call from TCRdb, TRBD1, cannot be confirmed without DNA. This CDR3 comprises 17 residues. Germline assignment: CDR1 SGHVS and CDR2 FQNEAQ. Here the CDR3 reads CASSLSRNRDIHQPQHF.

The chain joins TRBV7-9 to TRBJ1-2; TCRdb gives TRBD1 as the D gene, but with no DNA this cannot be confirmed. The CDR3 sequence is 13 residues long. Germline assignment: CDR1 SEHNR and CDR2 FQNEAQ (reference sequence). CDR3 loop: CASRDSLIYGYTF.

The chain is built from TRBV20-1 and TRBJ2-7; the TCRdb call, TRBD2, lacks DNA for checking. CDR1 and CDR2 (germline): DFQATT, SNEGSKA (reference sequence). The CDR3 consists of 13 residues. The CDR3 here is CSADRRGRYEQYF.

V and J are TRBV6-6 and TRBJ2-4; the D gene TCRdb calls, TRBD1, cannot be checked with no DNA. Germline CDR1 and CDR2: MNHNY and SVGAGI (reference sequence). The CDR3 totals 13 residues. The CDR3 loop is CASRRTGGNIQYF.

The CDR3 sequence is CASSLRDKSSGYTF. This rearrangement joins TRBV7-9 to TRBJ1-2; TCRdb selects TRBD1, and the lack of DNA leaves this call unchecked. This CDR3 has 14 amino acids. Germline V gene data show CDR1 as SEHNR and CDR2 as FQNEAQ (reference sequence).

The genes are TRBV9 and TRBJ2-6. CDR3 size: 15 residues. The germline V gene encodes CDR1 SGDLS and CDR2 YYNGEE. The CDR3 spells CASSSQGSGANVLTF.

The chain combines TRBV6-1 with TRBJ2-5; TCRdb's D call, TRBD1, is unchecked because there is no DNA. CDR1 MNHNS and CDR2 SASEGT come from the germline V gene. CDR3 length: 15 amino acids. The CDR3: CASSRNRGEGETQYF.